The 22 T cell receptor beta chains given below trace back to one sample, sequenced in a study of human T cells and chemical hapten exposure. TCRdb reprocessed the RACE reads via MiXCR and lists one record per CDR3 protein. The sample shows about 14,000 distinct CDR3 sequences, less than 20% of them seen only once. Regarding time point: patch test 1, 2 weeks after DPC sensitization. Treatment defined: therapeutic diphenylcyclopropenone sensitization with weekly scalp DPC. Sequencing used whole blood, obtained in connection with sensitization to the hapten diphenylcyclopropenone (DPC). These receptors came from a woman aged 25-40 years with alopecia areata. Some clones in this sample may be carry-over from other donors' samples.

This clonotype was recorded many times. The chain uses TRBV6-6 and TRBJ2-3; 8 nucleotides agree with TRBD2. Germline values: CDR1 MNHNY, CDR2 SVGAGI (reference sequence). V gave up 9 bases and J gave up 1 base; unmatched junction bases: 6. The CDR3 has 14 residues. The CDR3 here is CASSGTSGTDTQYF. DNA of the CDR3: TGTGCCAGTTCCGGGACTAGTGGCACAGATACGCAGTATTTT.

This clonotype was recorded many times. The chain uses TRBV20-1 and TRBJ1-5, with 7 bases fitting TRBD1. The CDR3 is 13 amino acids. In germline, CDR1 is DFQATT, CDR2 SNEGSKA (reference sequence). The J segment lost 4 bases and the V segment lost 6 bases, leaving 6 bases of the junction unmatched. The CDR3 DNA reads TGCAGTGCCAACCGGGACAGAAATCAGCCCCAGCATTTT. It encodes CSANRDRNQPQHF.

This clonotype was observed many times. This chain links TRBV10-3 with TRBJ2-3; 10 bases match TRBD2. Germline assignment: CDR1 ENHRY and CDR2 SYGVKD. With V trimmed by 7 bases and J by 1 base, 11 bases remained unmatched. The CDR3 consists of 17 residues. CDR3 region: CAITPASGSSGTDTQYF. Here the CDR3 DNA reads TGTGCCATCACCCCGGCTAGCGGGAGTTCGGGCACAGATACGCAGTATTTT.

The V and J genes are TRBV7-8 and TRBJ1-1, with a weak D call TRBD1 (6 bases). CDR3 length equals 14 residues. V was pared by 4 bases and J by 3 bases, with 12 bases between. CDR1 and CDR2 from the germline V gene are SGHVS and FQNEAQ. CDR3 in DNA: TGTGCCAGCAGCTCGACAGGTCCCCACACTGAAGCTTTCTTT. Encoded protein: CASSSTGPHTEAFF.

The CDR3 region has the DNA TGTGCCAGCAGTTATGCGGGGCCCCACGAGCAGTACGTC. Residues: CASSYAGPHEQYV. The chain combines TRBV6-2 or TRBV6-3 with TRBJ2-7, with a weak D call TRBD2 (6 bases). The CDR3 loop spans 13 amino acids. With 3 bases removed from V and 5 bases from J, the gap between germline ends came to 11 bases. Looked up from germline, CDR1 is MNHEY and CDR2 is SVGEGT.

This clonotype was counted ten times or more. The CDR3 DNA reads TGTGCCAGCAACGAGCGGGAGGGCCTGACAGATACGCAGTATTTT. It is translated as CASNEREGLTDTQYF. The chain couples TRBV4-2 to TRBJ2-3, with 10 bases that match TRBD2. V lost 7 bases, J lost 3 bases, and 7 bases stayed unmatched. The CDR3 is 15 residues long. The germline V gene encodes CDR1 LGHNA and CDR2 YNFKEQ.

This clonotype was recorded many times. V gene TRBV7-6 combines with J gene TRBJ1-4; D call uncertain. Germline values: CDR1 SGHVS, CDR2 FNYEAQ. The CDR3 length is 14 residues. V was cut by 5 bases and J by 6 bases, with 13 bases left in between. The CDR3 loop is CASSNTNGDEKLFF. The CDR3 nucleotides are TGTGCCAGCAGCAACACCAACGGGGATGAAAAACTGTTTTTT.

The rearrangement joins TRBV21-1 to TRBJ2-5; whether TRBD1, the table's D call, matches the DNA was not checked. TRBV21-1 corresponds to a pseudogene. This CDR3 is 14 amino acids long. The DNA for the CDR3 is TGTGCCAGCAGCATACCAGACAGGGAAGAGACCCAGTACTTC. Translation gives CASSIPDREETQYF.

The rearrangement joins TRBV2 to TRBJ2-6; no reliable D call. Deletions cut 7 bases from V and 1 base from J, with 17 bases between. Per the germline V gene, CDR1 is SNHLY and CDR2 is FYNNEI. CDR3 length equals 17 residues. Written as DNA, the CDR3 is TGTGCCAGCATCCCCGGCAGTTTAAGGTCTGGGGCCAACGTCCTGACTTTC. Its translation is CASIPGSLRSGANVLTF.

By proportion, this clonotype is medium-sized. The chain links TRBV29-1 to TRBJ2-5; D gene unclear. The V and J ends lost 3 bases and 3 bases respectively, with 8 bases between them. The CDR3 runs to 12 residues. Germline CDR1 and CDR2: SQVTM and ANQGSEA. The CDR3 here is CSVDVAEETQYF. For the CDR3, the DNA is TGCAGCGTTGATGTGGCGGAAGAGACCCAGTACTTC.

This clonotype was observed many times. The CDR3: CASSPGDLPTDTQYF. CDR3 bases: TGTGCCAGCTCACCTGGGGATTTACCCACAGATACGCAGTATTTT. The chain couples TRBV18 to TRBJ2-3; D unresolved. The CDR3 runs to 15 residues. V was clipped by 3 bases and J by 2 bases, with 12 bases between them. Germline V gene lookup returns CDR1 KGHSH and CDR2 LQKENI.

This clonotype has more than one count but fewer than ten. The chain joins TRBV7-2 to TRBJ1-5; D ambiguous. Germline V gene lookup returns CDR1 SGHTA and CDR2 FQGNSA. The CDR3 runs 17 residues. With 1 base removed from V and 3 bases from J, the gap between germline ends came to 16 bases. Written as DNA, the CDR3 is TGTGCCAGCAGCTTAGTCGGCGGTGGTGGCTCCAATCAGCCCCAGCATTTT. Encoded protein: CASSLVGGGGSNQPQHF. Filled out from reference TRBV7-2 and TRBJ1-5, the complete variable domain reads GAGVSQSPSNKVTEKGKDVELRCDPISGHTALYWYRQSLGQGLEFLIYFQGNSAPDKSGLPSDRFSAERTGGSVSTLTIQRTQQEDSAVYLCASSLVGGGGSNQPQHFGDGTRLSIL.

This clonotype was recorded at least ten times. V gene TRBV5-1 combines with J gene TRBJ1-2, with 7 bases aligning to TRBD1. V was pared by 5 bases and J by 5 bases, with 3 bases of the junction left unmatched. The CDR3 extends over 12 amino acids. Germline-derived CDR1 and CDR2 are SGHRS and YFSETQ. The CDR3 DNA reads TGCGCCAGCAGTTCAGGGGGTTATGGCTACACCTTC. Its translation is CASSSGGYGYTF.

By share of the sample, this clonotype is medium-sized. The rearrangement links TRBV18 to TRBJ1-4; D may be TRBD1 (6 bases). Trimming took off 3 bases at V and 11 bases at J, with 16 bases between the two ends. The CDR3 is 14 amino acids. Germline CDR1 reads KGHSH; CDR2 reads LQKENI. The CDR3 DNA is TGTGCCAGCTCACCGCCAGGGACACCCCTTAAACTGTTTTTT. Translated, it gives CASSPPGTPLKLFF.

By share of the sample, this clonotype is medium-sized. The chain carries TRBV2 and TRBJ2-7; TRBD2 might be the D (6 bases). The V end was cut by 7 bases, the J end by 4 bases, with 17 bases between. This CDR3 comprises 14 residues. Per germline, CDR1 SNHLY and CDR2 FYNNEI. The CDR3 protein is CASMRGLSSYEQYV. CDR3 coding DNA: TGTGCCAGCATGCGGGGACTTTCCTCTTACGAGCAGTACGTC.

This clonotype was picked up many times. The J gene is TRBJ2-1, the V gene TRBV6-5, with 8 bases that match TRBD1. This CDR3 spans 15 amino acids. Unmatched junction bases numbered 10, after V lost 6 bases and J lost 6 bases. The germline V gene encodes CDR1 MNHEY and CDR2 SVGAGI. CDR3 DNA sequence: TGTGCCAGCAGGCTCAGGGGGCTGATTGTCAATGAGCAGTTCTTC. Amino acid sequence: CASRLRGLIVNEQFF.

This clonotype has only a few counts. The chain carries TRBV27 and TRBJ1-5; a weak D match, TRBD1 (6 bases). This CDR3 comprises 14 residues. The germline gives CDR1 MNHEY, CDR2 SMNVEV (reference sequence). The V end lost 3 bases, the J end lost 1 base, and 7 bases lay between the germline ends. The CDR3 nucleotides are TGTGCCAGCAGTTTTACAGGGAGCAATCAGCCCCAGCATTTT. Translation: CASSFTGSNQPQHF.

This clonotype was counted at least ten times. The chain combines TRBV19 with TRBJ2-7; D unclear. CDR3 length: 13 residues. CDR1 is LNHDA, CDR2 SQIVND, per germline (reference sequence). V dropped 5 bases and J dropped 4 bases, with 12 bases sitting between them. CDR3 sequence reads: CASSPLAPYEQYV. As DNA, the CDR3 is TGTGCCAGTAGTCCTCTGGCCCCGTACGAGCAGTACGTC.

CDR3 amino acids: CASSFYRGTGELFF. CDR3 nucleotides: TGTGCCAGCAGTTTCTACAGGGGCACCGGGGAGCTGTTTTTT. The chain uses TRBV27 and TRBJ2-2; 7 nucleotides agree with TRBD1. The CDR3 is made up of 14 amino acids. Trimming took 3 bases from V and 4 from J; bases not matched to a gene: 2. The germline CDR1 and CDR2 sequences are MNHEY and SMNVEV (reference sequence).

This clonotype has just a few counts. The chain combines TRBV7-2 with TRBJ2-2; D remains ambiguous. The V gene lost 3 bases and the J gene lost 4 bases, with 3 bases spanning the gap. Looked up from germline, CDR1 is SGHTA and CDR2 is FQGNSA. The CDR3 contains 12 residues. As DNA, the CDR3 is TGTGCCAGCAGCTTTGGCACCGGGGAGCTGTTTTTT. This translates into CASSFGTGELFF. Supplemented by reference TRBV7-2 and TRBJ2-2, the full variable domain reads GAGVSQSPSNKVTEKGKDVELRCDPISGHTALYWYRQSLGQGLEFLIYFQGNSAPDKSGLPSDRFSAERTGGSVSTLTIQRTQQEDSAVYLCASSFGTGELFFGEGSRLTVL.

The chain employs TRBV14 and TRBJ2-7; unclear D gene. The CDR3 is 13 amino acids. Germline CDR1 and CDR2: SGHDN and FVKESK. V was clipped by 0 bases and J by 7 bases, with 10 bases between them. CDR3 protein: CASSQDRAGEQYF. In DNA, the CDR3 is TGTGCCAGCAGCCAAGATCGAGCAGGAGAGCAGTACTTC.

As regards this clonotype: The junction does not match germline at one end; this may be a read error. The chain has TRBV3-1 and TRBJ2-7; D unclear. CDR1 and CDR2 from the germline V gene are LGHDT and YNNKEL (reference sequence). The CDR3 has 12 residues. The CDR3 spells CASCQDPYEQYF. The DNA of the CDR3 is TGTGCCAGCTGCCAAGACCCGTACGAGCAGTACTTC.